This record covers a single T cell receptor beta chain. The antigen remains undetermined. The sample is drawn from a study of cytomegalovirus exposure and HLA in healthy donors. Turning to the study itself: The 550 to 700 first-cohort repertoires and the 130 or so validation repertoires shared the same platform, a later analysis reported. General study points: In a later analysis, first-cohort TCR clusters were found to tend to co-occur in the 130 or so validation repertoires. The study labeled 164 TCR beta chains cytomegalovirus-associated.

Some clones are missing from TCRdb's copy, which holds only in-frame ones; the method was immunoSEQ multiplex PCR. The table records 160,000 or so clones, more than 70% of them present only once. Sequences were obtained from PBMCs. The receptor was derived from a man younger than 30 in good health and CMV-seronegative.

This CDR3 reads CASSRPQSLNTEAFF. The DNA of the CDR3 is TGTGCCAGCAGTCGACCACAGAGCTTGAACACTGAAGCTTTCTTT. The genes are TRBV6-5 and TRBJ1-1; D is ambiguous. V lost 5 bases and J 0 bases, leaving 13 bases between the germline ends. CDR1 and CDR2 (germline): MNHEY, SVGAGI. The CDR3 is made up of 15 amino acids.